The source of this TCR beta chain is a study of T-cell memory formation after mild COVID-19. Study-level findings and limits: From day 15 to 85, contracting clones were balanced between CD4 and CD8, whereas later expanders leaned toward CD4+. Contracting CD4+ clones lay largely in CM and EM, with CD8+ ones residing in EMRA.

Of note for this clonotype: Its antigen is undetermined.

Trimming removed 2 bases from V and 1 base from J, with 15 bases in between. Germline V gene sequence: CDR1 MNHEY, CDR2 SVGAGI. This CDR3 comprises 17 residues. TCRdb ran MiXCR on the 5' RACE reads and lists one entry per CDR3 protein. The sample carries around 55,000 distinct CDR3 sequences, 8% to 10% recorded once. This TCR derives from a young man who had mild COVID-19 (a few samples of this study predate the infection). Cell type and time point are not known. The sequencing input was PBMCs or a T cell subset sorted from them (not recorded which). The V gene is TRBV6-5, the J gene TRBJ2-1; D is unresolved. This chain's CDR3 is CASSYGASAASYNEQFF. Here the CDR3 DNA reads TGTGCCAGCAGTTACGGTGCGTCGGCGGCGTCCTACAATGAGCAGTTCTTC.